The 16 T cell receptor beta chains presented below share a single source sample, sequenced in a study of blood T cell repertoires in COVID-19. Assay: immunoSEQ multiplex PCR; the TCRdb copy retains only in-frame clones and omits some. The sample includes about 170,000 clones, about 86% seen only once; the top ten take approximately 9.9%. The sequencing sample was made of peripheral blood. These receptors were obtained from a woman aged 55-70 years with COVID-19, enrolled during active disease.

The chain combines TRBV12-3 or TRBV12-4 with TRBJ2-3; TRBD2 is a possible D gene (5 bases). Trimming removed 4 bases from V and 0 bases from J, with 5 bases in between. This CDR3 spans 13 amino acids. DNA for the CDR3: TGTGCCAGCAGTTGGACTAGCACAGATACGCAGTATTTT. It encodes CASSWTSTDTQYF.

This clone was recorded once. As DNA, the CDR3 is TGTGCCGCCAGTAGGAGGGTATCCTTTGGCAATCAGCCCCAGCATTTT. Its protein product is CAASRRVSFGNQPQHF. The chain carries TRBV19 and TRBJ1-5; D gene unclear. Germline loops: CDR1 LNHDA, CDR2 SQIVND (reference sequence). Trimming took off 11 bases at V and 2 bases at J, with 22 bases between the two ends. The length of the CDR3 is 16 residues.

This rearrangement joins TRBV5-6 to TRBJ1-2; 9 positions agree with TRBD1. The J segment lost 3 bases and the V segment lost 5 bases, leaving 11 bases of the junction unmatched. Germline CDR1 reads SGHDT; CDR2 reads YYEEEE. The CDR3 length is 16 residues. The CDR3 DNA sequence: TGTGCCAGCAGTCCCGGGACAGGGAGAGGGTACTATGGCTACACCTTC. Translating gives CASSPGTGRGYYGYTF.

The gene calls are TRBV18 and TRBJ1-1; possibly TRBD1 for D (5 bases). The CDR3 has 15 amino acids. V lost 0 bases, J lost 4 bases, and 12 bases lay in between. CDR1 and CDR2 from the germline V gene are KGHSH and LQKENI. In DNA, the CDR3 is TGTGCCAGCTCACCACCAGGGGTACAGGCCACTGAAGCTTTCTTT. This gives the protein CASSPPGVQATEAFF. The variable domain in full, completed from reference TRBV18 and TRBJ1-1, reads NAGVMQNPRHLVRRRGQEARLRCSPMKGHSHVYWYRQLPEEGLKFMVYLQKENIIDESGMPKERFSAEFPKEGPSILRIQQVVRGDSAAYFCASSPPGVQATEAFFGQGTRLTVV.

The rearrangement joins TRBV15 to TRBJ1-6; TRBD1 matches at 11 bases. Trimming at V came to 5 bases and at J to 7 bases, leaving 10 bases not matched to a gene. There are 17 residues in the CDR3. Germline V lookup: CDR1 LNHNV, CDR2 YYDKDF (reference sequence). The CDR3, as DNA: TGTGCCACCAGCGGGACGGGGACAGGGGGTTGGAATTCACCCCTCCACTTT. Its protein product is CATSGTGTGGWNSPLHF.

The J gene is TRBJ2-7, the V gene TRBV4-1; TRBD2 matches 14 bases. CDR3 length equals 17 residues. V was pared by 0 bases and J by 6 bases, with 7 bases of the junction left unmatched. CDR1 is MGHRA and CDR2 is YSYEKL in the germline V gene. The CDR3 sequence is CASSQDPTSGRVGEQYF. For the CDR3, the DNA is TGCGCCAGCAGCCAAGATCCGACTAGCGGGAGGGTGGGCGAGCAGTACTTC.

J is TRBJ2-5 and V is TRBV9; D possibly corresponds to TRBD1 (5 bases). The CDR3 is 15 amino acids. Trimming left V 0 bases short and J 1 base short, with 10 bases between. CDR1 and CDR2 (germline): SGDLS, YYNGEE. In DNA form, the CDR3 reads TGTGCCAGCAGCGTAGGGGGCAGAGTCCAAGAGACCCAGTACTTC. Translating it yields CASSVGGRVQETQYF.

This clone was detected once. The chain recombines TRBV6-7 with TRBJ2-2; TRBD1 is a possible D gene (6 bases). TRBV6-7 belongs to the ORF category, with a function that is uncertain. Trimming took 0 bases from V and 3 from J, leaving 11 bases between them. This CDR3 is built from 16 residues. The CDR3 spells CASSYSTGRDTGELFF. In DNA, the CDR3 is TGTGCCAGCAGTTACTCGACAGGACGTGACACCGGGGAGCTGTTTTTT.

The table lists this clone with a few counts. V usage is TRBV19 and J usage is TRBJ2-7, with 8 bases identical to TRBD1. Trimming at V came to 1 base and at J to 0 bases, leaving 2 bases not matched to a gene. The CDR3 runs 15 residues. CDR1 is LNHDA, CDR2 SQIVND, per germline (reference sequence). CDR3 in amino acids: CASSIATGGSYEQYF. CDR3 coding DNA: TGTGCCAGTAGTATAGCTACAGGGGGCTCCTACGAGCAGTACTTC.

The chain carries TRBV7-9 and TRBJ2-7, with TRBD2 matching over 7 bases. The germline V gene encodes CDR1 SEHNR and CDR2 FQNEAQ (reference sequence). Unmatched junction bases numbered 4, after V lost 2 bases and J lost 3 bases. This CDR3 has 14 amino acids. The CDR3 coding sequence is TGTGCCAGCAGCTTACGACTAGCTAGCTACGAGCAGTACTTC. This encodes CASSLRLASYEQYF.

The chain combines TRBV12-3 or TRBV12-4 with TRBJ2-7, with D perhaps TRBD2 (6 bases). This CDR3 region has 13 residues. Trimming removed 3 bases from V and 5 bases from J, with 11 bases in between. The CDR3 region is CASSLGGWDEQYF. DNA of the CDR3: TGTGCCAGCAGTTTGGGGGGTTGGGACGAGCAGTACTTC.

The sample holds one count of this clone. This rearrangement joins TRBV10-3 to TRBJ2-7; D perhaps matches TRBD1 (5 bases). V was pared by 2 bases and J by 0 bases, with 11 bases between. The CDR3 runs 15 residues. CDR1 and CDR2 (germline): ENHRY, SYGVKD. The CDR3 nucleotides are TGTGCCATCAGTGAGGGGGCAGCGTTCTCCTACGAGCAGTACTTC. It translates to CAISEGAAFSYEQYF.

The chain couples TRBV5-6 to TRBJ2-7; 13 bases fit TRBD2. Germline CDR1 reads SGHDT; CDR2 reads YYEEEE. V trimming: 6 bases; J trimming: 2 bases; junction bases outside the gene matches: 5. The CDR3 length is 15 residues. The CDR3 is CASTRLAGGAYEQYF. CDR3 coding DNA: TGTGCCAGCACCCGACTAGCGGGAGGAGCCTACGAGCAGTACTTC.

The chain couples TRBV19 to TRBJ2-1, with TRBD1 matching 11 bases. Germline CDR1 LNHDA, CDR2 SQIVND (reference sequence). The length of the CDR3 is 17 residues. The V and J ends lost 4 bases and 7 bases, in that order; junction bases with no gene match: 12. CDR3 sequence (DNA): TGTGCCAGTAGTAATCTACGGACAGGGGGCAGTTGGAATGAGCAGTTCTTC. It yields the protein CASSNLRTGGSWNEQFF.

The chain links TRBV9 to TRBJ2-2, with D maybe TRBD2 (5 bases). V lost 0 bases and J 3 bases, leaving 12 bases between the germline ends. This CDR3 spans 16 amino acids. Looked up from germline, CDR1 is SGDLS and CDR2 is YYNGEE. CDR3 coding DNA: TGTGCCAGCAGCGTAGCTCTGTGGCGGGACACCGGGGAGCTGTTTTTT. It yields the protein CASSVALWRDTGELFF.

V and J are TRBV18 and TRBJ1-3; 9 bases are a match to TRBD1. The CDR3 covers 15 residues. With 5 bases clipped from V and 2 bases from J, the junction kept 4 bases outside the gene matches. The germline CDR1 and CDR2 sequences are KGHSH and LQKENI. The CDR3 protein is CASSSTGGPGNTIYF. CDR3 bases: TGTGCCAGCTCAAGTACAGGGGGCCCTGGAAACACCATATATTTT. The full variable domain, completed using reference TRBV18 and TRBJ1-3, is NAGVMQNPRHLVRRRGQEARLRCSPMKGHSHVYWYRQLPEEGLKFMVYLQKENIIDESGMPKERFSAEFPKEGPSILRIQQVVRGDSAAYFCASSSTGGPGNTIYFGEGSWLTVV.